These 30 T cell receptor beta chains originate from one sample sequenced in a study of blood T cell repertoires in COVID-19. TCRdb keeps only in-frame clones here, not all; method: immunoSEQ multiplex PCR. Seen here are 170,000 or so clones, around 87% observed once, and the top ten hold less than 0.7%. Sample: peripheral blood. These TCRs come from a man in his sixties with COVID-19, enrolled during active disease.

This clone came up a few times. The DNA of the CDR3 is TGTGCCAGCAGTTTAAATCCAGGGCCGCTATACAATGAGCAGTTCTTC. It codes for CASSLNPGPLYNEQFF. This rearrangement joins TRBV27 to TRBJ2-1; tentatively, D is TRBD1 (5 bases). The CDR3 is 16 amino acids. The V end was cut by 2 bases, the J end by 4 bases, with 15 bases between. Germline CDR1 is MNHEY and CDR2 is SMNVEV (reference sequence).

This chain uses TRBV5-1 with TRBJ2-5; a possible D gene is TRBD2 (7 bases). Trimming stripped 2 bases from V and 4 bases from J, with 12 bases between. Germline CDR1 and CDR2: SGHRS and YFSETQ. This CDR3 is 14 amino acids long. The CDR3, as DNA: TGCGCCAGCAGCTTAGGTAGGGGGGGAGAGACCCAGTACTTC. Translating gives CASSLGRGGETQYF.

This chain joins TRBV5-1 and TRBJ2-7, with D unclear. The CDR3 is 12 residues long. The germline gives CDR1 SGHRS, CDR2 YFSETQ. V shed 3 bases and J shed 0 bases, with 4 bases lying between them. The CDR3 DNA follows: TGCGCCAGCAGCTCTTCCTCCTACGAGCAGTACTTC. Protein product: CASSSSSYEQYF.

The chain recombines TRBV7-2 with TRBJ2-3; a weak D match, TRBD2 (6 bases). Trimming removed 0 bases from V and 1 base from J, with 14 bases in between. Germline-derived CDR1 and CDR2 are SGHTA and FQGNSA. The CDR3 is 17 residues long. The CDR3 DNA follows: TGTGCCAGCAGCTTAGCTACTAGCCCTCCGGGCACAGATACGCAGTATTTT. Translated, it gives CASSLATSPPGTDTQYF. Full variable domain (missing parts from reference TRBV7-2 and TRBJ2-3): GAGVSQSPSNKVTEKGKDVELRCDPISGHTALYWYRQSLGQGLEFLIYFQGNSAPDKSGLPSDRFSAERTGGSVSTLTIQRTQQEDSAVYLCASSLATSPPGTDTQYFGPGTRLTVL.

The chain couples TRBV9 to TRBJ2-4; perhaps TRBD1 as D (6 bases). The ends were cut back, 0 bases at V and 3 bases at J, with 13 bases in the middle. CDR3 size: 16 residues. CDR1 and CDR2 from the germline V gene are SGDLS and YYNGEE. DNA for the CDR3: TGTGCCAGCAGCGTAGAAGGGGGTTTGGACAAAAACATTCAGTACTTC. It yields the protein CASSVEGGLDKNIQYF. Complete variable domain (other parts from reference TRBV9 and TRBJ2-4): DSGVTQTPKHLITATGQRVTLRCSPRSGDLSVYWYQQSLDQGLQFLIQYYNGEERAKGNILERFSAQQFPDLHSELNLSSLELGDSALYFCASSVEGGLDKNIQYFGAGTRLSVL.

The chain is built from TRBV9 and TRBJ1-2, with 10 bases identical to TRBD1. Per germline, CDR1 SGDLS and CDR2 YYNGEE. V gave up 2 bases and J gave up 4 bases; unmatched junction bases: 5. The CDR3 totals 15 residues. Written as DNA, the CDR3 is TGTGCCAGCAGCGTCACCGGGACAGGGGCCTATGGCTACACCTTC. Amino acid sequence: CASSVTGTGAYGYTF.

In nucleotides, the CDR3 is TGCGCCAGCAGGCGAACGACAGGGAGCTACGAGCAGTACTTC. It yields the protein CASRRTTGSYEQYF. The chain uses TRBV5-1 and TRBJ2-7; 7 nucleotides match TRBD1. The CDR3 has 14 residues. V lost 5 bases and J lost 3; bases outside the gene matches: 8. Germline V gene sequence: CDR1 SGHRS, CDR2 YFSETQ.

The chain is built from TRBV14 and TRBJ2-3; 14 bases are a match to TRBD2. Germline CDR1 reads SGHDN; CDR2 reads FVKESK. The J segment lost 5 bases and the V segment lost 2 bases, leaving 9 bases of the junction unmatched. There are 18 residues in the CDR3. CDR3 sequence reads: CASSQWWGLAGEVDTQYF. CDR3 DNA: TGTGCCAGCAGCCAATGGTGGGGACTAGCGGGAGAAGTAGATACGCAGTATTTT.

Comments on this clone: The sample contains more than one DNA sequence encoding this CDR3. The DNA for the CDR3 is TGTGCCATCAGTGAGTCGGGACAGACGAACACTGAAGCTTTCTTT. This gives the protein CAISESGQTNTEAFF. V gene TRBV10-3 combines with J gene TRBJ1-1, with TRBD1 matching 7 bases. V lost 0 bases and J lost 1; bases outside the gene matches: 2. The V gene's germline CDR1 is ENHRY and CDR2 SYGVKD. The CDR3 covers 15 residues.

The J gene is TRBJ2-1, the V gene TRBV18, with D possibly being TRBD1 (5 bases). Per the germline V gene, CDR1 is KGHSH and CDR2 is LQKENI. V was shortened by 4 bases and J by 7 bases, with 17 bases between the two germline ends. CDR3 length: 15 amino acids. CDR3 amino acids: CASSLRQNRENEQFF. In DNA, the CDR3 is TGTGCCAGCTCACTAAGACAGAATAGGGAAAATGAGCAGTTCTTC.

Of note for this clone: At one boundary the junction diverges from the germline segment, which might be a read error. The chain has TRBV7-7 and TRBJ2-1; D is ambiguous. Germline V gives CDR1 SSHAT, CDR2 FNYEAQ (reference sequence). The CDR3 sequence is 16 residues long. The CDR3, as DNA: TGTGCTAGCAGCTTAGGCCCTGCGGTCAACCCGGATGAGCAGTTCTTC. As protein: CASSLGPAVNPDEQFF.

The chain is built from TRBV6-2 or TRBV6-3 and TRBJ2-1, with 9 nucleotides matching TRBD2. The trim removed 2 bases at V and 6 bases at J, leaving 5 bases unmatched. Germline V gives CDR1 MNHEY, CDR2 SVGEGT. CDR3 length: 15 residues. This CDR3 is CASSYRATSGNEQFF. DNA of the CDR3: TGTGCCAGCAGTTACCGTGCGACTAGCGGCAATGAGCAGTTCTTC.

This clone has only one observation. The chain has TRBV18 and TRBJ1-1; weak D call: TRBD1 (5 bases). The CDR3 has 16 amino acids. Trimming took 2 bases from V and 5 from J, leaving 18 bases between them. Looked up from germline, CDR1 is KGHSH and CDR2 is LQKENI. The CDR3 sequence: CASSPGMSQGGTEAFF. The CDR3 region has the DNA TGTGCCAGCTCACCAGGCATGTCTCAGGGAGGAACTGAAGCTTTCTTT. The variable domain in full, completed from reference TRBV18 and TRBJ1-1, reads NAGVMQNPRHLVRRRGQEARLRCSPMKGHSHVYWYRQLPEEGLKFMVYLQKENIIDESGMPKERFSAEFPKEGPSILRIQQVVRGDSAAYFCASSPGMSQGGTEAFFGQGTRLTVV.

This chain joins TRBV28 and TRBJ1-5; no clear D. V lost 2 bases and J 2 bases, leaving 10 bases between the germline ends. Germline lookup yields CDR1 MDHEN and CDR2 SYDVKM. The CDR3 extends over 15 amino acids. CDR3 nucleotide sequence: TGTGCCAGCAGTTTACCGGGGTATGGCAATCAGCCCCAGCATTTT. This sequence encodes CASSLPGYGNQPQHF. Based on the CDR3 plus reference TRBV28 and TRBJ1-5, the full variable domain is DVKVTQSSRYLVKRTGEKVFLECVQDMDHENMFWYRQDPGLGLRLIYFSYDVKMKEKGDIPEGYSVSREKKERFSLILESASTNQTSMYLCASSLPGYGNQPQHFGDGTRLSIL.

This clone was seen repeatedly, ten times or more. This chain uses TRBV5-6 with TRBJ2-7; 7 bases line up with TRBD2. V lost 4 bases, J lost 2 bases, and 6 bases stayed unmatched. This CDR3 has 14 amino acids. Germline CDR1 reads SGHDT; CDR2 reads YYEEEE. The CDR3 DNA reads as TGTGCCAGCAGCGGGAGGGACGTCGCCTACGAGCAGTACTTC. As protein: CASSGRDVAYEQYF. The full variable domain, its missing parts supplied by reference TRBV5-6 and TRBJ2-7, is DAGVTQSPTHLIKTRGQQVTLRCSPKSGHDTVSWYQQALGQGPQFIFQYYEEEERQRGNFPDRFSGHQFPNYSSELNVNALLLGDSALYLCASSGRDVAYEQYFGPGTRLTVT.

The chain carries TRBV19 and TRBJ2-1; tentatively, D is TRBD1 (6 bases). Germline-derived CDR1 and CDR2 are LNHDA and SQIVND (reference sequence). V was cut by 4 bases and J by 5 bases, with 21 bases left in between. This CDR3 spans 17 amino acids. The CDR3 sequence: CASSTGRADRIHNEQFF. The CDR3 DNA sequence: TGTGCCAGTAGTACCGGCCGCGCTGACAGGATCCACAATGAGCAGTTCTTC.

J is TRBJ2-7 and V is TRBV25-1, with 8 positions matching TRBD1. Unmatched junction bases numbered 7, after V lost 2 bases and J lost 4 bases. The CDR3 runs to 15 residues. CDR1 and CDR2 (germline): MGHDK, SYGVNS. The CDR3 here is CASSENTGTGYEQYF. For the CDR3, the DNA is TGTGCCAGCAGTGAAAACACCGGGACAGGTTACGAGCAGTACTTC.

In its sample, this clone was seen once. V gene TRBV29-1 combines with J gene TRBJ2-7, with 8 bases that match TRBD1. Germline V gene lookup returns CDR1 SQVTM and CDR2 ANQGSEA. V trimming: 6 bases; J trimming: 0 bases; junction bases outside the gene matches: 7. The CDR3 is made up of 14 amino acids. The DNA of the CDR3 is TGCAGCGTGTTCCTCGGGACAGGCTCCTACGAGCAGTACTTC. Translating it yields CSVFLGTGSYEQYF.

About this clone: An end of the junction differs from the germline gene, which may be a read error. The rearrangement links TRBV7-2 to TRBJ1-1, with 9 positions matching TRBD1. Looked up from germline, CDR1 is SGHTA and CDR2 is FQGNSA. The CDR3 covers 15 residues. Here the CDR3 DNA reads TGTGCCAGCAGCCGCACCCCAACCATCAACAGGGGGCTGGTATTT. Translated: CASSRTPTINRGLVF. Together with reference TRBV7-2 and TRBJ1-1, the CDR3 gives the full variable domain: GAGVSQSPSNKVTEKGKDVELRCDPISGHTALYWYRQSLGQGLEFLIYFQGNSAPDKSGLPSDRFSAERTGGSVSTLTIQRTQQEDSAVYLCASSRTPTINRGLVFGQGTRLTVV.

The rearrangement uses TRBV11-3 and TRBJ2-2; D not resolved. The V gene lost 3 bases and the J gene lost 1 base, with 3 bases spanning the gap. The CDR3 is 13 amino acids. CDR1 and CDR2 from the germline V gene are SGHNT and YENEEA. CDR3 coding DNA: TGTGCCAGCAGCTTCCTGAACACCGGGGAGCTGTTTTTT. It specifies CASSFLNTGELFF.

The chain employs TRBV14 and TRBJ1-2; D unclear. Trimming cost V 0 bases and J 2 bases, with 4 bases left between them. Per germline, CDR1 SGHDN and CDR2 FVKESK. This CDR3 has 13 residues. DNA of the CDR3: TGTGCCAGCAGCCAAGACCGGAACTATGGCTACACCTTC. It is translated as CASSQDRNYGYTF.

This sequence joins TRBV12-3 or TRBV12-4 and TRBJ1-1, with TRBD1 matching 7 bases. Trimming at V came to 8 bases and at J to 1 base, leaving 4 bases not matched to a gene. CDR3 length equals 13 residues. Here the CDR3 reads CASGRTGNTEAFF. CDR3 bases: TGTGCCAGCGGGCGGACAGGGAACACTGAAGCTTTCTTT.

This clone was counted between two and nine times. V and J are TRBV5-4 and TRBJ2-2; no reliable D call. In germline, CDR1 is SGHNT, CDR2 YYREEE (reference sequence). V gave up 0 bases and J gave up 1 base, with 10 bases separating them. The length of the CDR3 is 16 residues. CDR3 residues: CASSLGPGLNTGELFF. CDR3 DNA: TGTGCCAGCAGCTTGGGTCCAGGCTTGAACACCGGGGAGCTGTTTTTT.

The chain carries TRBV7-8 and TRBJ1-5; D possibly corresponds to TRBD1 (6 bases). Germline V gene sequence: CDR1 SGHVS, CDR2 FQNEAQ. The length of the CDR3 is 17 residues. The V end lost 1 base, the J end lost 2 bases, and 15 bases lay between the germline ends. CDR3 in DNA: TGTGCCAGCAGCTTAGGAGTAGGGGGGGCCGGCAATCAGCCCCAGCATTTT. Its translation: CASSLGVGGAGNQPQHF. Supplemented by reference TRBV7-8 and TRBJ1-5, the full variable domain reads GAGVSQSPRYKVAKRGQDVALRCDPISGHVSLFWYQQALGQGPEFLTYFQNEAQLDKSGLPSDRFFAERPEGSVSTLKIQRTQQEDSAVYLCASSLGVGGAGNQPQHFGDGTRLSIL.

The chain uses TRBV12-3 or TRBV12-4 and TRBJ1-2; tentative D call: TRBD1 (5 bases). Trimming pared 4 bases from V and 8 bases from J, leaving 11 bases between. This CDR3 has 12 amino acids. The CDR3 sequence: CASSSSRGGYTF. The CDR3 nucleotides read TGTGCCAGCAGTTCAAGTAGGGGAGGCTACACCTTC.

Details on this clone: The junction differs from germline at one of its ends, possibly a read error. The chain links TRBV7-7 to TRBJ2-5; maybe TRBD2 (6 bases). This CDR3 has 14 residues. Germline V CDR1 and CDR2: SSHAT, FNYEAQ (reference sequence). The CDR3 loop is CASSFRGGTETQYF. CDR3 DNA sequence: TGTGCTAGCAGCTTTCGAGGAGGGACGGAGACCCAGTACTTC.

The V gene is TRBV5-1, the J gene TRBJ2-7, with 7 bases fitting TRBD1. With 3 bases clipped from V and 5 bases from J, the junction kept 5 bases outside the gene matches. This CDR3 is built from 13 residues. From germline, CDR1 is SGHRS and CDR2 YFSETQ. CDR3 sequence: CASSYTRGNEQYF. The CDR3 bases are TGCGCCAGCAGCTACACCAGGGGGAACGAGCAGTACTTC.

The V call is TRBV14, the J call TRBJ1-1; a weak D match, TRBD1 (6 bases). The CDR3 extends over 13 amino acids. V lost 8 bases to trimming and J lost 3 bases, with 13 bases between them. In germline, CDR1 is SGHDN, CDR2 FVKESK. The CDR3 loop reads CASGTQGYTEAFF. The CDR3 region has the DNA TGTGCCAGCGGAACACAGGGATACACTGAAGCTTTCTTT. Full variable domain (missing parts from reference TRBV14 and TRBJ1-1): EAGVTQFPSHSVIEKGQTVTLRCDPISGHDNLYWYRRVMGKEIKFLLHFVKESKQDESGMPNNRFLAERTGGTYSTLKVQPAELEDSGVYFCASGTQGYTEAFFGQGTRLTVV.

In this sample, this clone turned up once. The CDR3 sequence: CASSEARGNQPQHF. The CDR3 coding sequence is TGTGCCAGCAGTGAAGCCAGGGGGAATCAGCCCCAGCATTTT. The V and J genes are TRBV6-1 and TRBJ1-5; 7 bases match TRBD1. The CDR3 has 14 residues. Germline V gene lookup returns CDR1 MNHNS and CDR2 SASEGT. J was trimmed by 4 bases and V by 0 bases; bases with no gene match: 0.

This chain connects TRBV15 to TRBJ1-1; 9 bases fit TRBD1. Germline V gene sequence: CDR1 LNHNV, CDR2 YYDKDF (reference sequence). The ends lost 5 bases at V and 11 bases at J; junction bases unmatched: 9. CDR3 length: 13 residues. CDR3 sequence reads: CATSARDREMAFF. DNA for the CDR3: TGTGCCACCAGCGCCCGGGACAGGGAAATGGCTTTCTTT.